The 12 T cell receptor beta chains below all came from one sample that was sequenced in a study of shared clonotypes between healthy human individuals. TCRdb's table, derived via immunoSEQ multiplex PCR, lists solely in-frame clones and lacks some. The top ten hold over 0.12% of the sample, which has about 2.4 million clones, around 94% seen once. The sample was naive CD4+ T cells sorted from blood. Regarding subset: CD45RA+ positively selected. All receptors derive from a man aged 18 to 29 in good health.

The chain employs TRBV6-6 and TRBJ2-2, with a tentative D call TRBD2 (5 bases). Germline V gene lookup returns CDR1 MNHNY and CDR2 SVGAGI (reference sequence). V lost 8 bases and J lost 2, with 9 bases in between. This CDR3 spans 13 amino acids. CDR3 residues: CASGSANTGELFF. The CDR3 DNA follows: TGTGCCAGCGGTAGCGCAAACACCGGGGAGCTGTTTTTT.

In regard to this clone: The same CDR3 is also encoded by other DNA sequences in this sample. CDR3 coding DNA: TGTGCCAGCAGCTTAGGAGGGGGCACTGAAGCTTTCTTT. It codes for CASSLGGGTEAFF. V is TRBV7-8 and J is TRBJ1-1, with D perhaps TRBD1 (6 bases). Trimming shortened V by 1 base and J by 4 bases, and 7 bases separated the two germline ends. The CDR3 is 13 amino acids. Germline V CDR1 and CDR2: SGHVS, FQNEAQ. Variable domain in full (rest from reference TRBV7-8 and TRBJ1-1): GAGVSQSPRYKVAKRGQDVALRCDPISGHVSLFWYQQALGQGPEFLTYFQNEAQLDKSGLPSDRFFAERPEGSVSTLKIQRTQQEDSAVYLCASSLGGGTEAFFGQGTRLTVV.

This chain links TRBV19 with TRBJ1-2; D ambiguous. The CDR3 runs 15 residues. Per germline, CDR1 LNHDA and CDR2 SQIVND (reference sequence). The germline V and J ends were trimmed by 3 bases and 0 bases, with 11 bases remaining between them. CDR3 residues: CASSIDVIANYGYTF. In DNA form, the CDR3 reads TGTGCCAGTAGTATTGACGTTATAGCTAACTATGGCTACACCTTC.

The chain has TRBV11-3 and TRBJ1-1; D is undetermined. The CDR3 loop spans 14 amino acids. CDR1 is SGHNT, CDR2 YENEEA, per germline. V lost 2 bases to trimming and J lost 1 base, with 8 bases between them. CDR3: CASSLSGPNTEAFF. In nucleotides, the CDR3 is TGTGCCAGCAGCTTATCCGGGCCGAACACTGAAGCTTTCTTT.

The chain carries TRBV6-6 and TRBJ2-5; TRBD2 matches 13 bases. The junction had 2 bases not matched to a gene; V was cut back by 5 bases and J by 2 bases. This CDR3 is built from 15 residues. The V gene's germline CDR1 is MNHNY and CDR2 SVGAGI (reference sequence). As DNA, the CDR3 is TGTGCCAGCAGTCAGGGACTAGCGGGACAAGAGACCCAGTACTTC. This encodes CASSQGLAGQETQYF.

This clone was seen once. The genes are TRBV19 and TRBJ2-3, with 10 positions matching TRBD2. The CDR3 runs 14 residues. The junction had 6 bases not matched to a gene; V was cut back by 6 bases and J by 6 bases. Germline assignment: CDR1 LNHDA and CDR2 SQIVND (reference sequence). The chain's CDR3 is CASRGTSASDTQYF. The CDR3 DNA sequence: TGTGCCAGTAGGGGGACTAGCGCGTCTGATACGCAGTATTTT.

Comments on this clone: A junction boundary mismatches the germline segment, possibly from a read error. V and J are TRBV4-1 and TRBJ2-5; D possibly uses TRBD1 or TRBD2 (5 bases each). Germline values: CDR1 MGHRA, CDR2 YSYEKL. The CDR3 runs 14 residues. This chain's CDR3 is CASGQGPNQETQYF. The CDR3 DNA reads TGCGCCAGCGGCCAGGGACCGAATCAAGAGACCCAGTACTTC.

This rearrangement joins TRBV30 to TRBJ1-6; D is undetermined. The CDR3 is 14 residues long. With 4 bases removed from V and 7 bases from J, the gap between germline ends came to 14 bases. The germline gives CDR1 GTSNPN, CDR2 SVGIG (reference sequence). The CDR3 DNA reads TGTGCCTGGAACAATCACGGCCCCAATTCACCCCTCCACTTT. As protein: CAWNNHGPNSPLHF.

V is TRBV20-1 and J is TRBJ2-3, with D uncertain. The CDR3 totals 11 residues. CDR1 and CDR2 from the germline V gene are DFQATT and SNEGSKA (reference sequence). Trimming removed 3 bases at V and 5 bases at J, with 6 bases between. CDR3: CSASPKDTQYF. The DNA of the CDR3 is TGCAGTGCTAGTCCCAAAGATACGCAGTATTTT.

The V call is TRBV18, the J call TRBJ1-4; 9 bases agree with TRBD1. From germline, CDR1 is KGHSH and CDR2 LQKENI. There are 15 residues in the CDR3. J lost 5 bases, V lost 4 bases, and 5 bases had no gene match. The CDR3 region is CASSRAGTGNEKLFF. Here the CDR3 DNA reads TGTGCCAGCTCACGCGCCGGGACAGGGAATGAAAAACTGTTTTTT.

The V call is TRBV5-4, the J call TRBJ2-7; 7 positions match TRBD2. CDR1 and CDR2 from the germline V gene are SGHNT and YYREEE (reference sequence). The CDR3 extends over 16 amino acids. The V gene end was trimmed by 5 bases and the J gene end by 6 bases; junction bases not matched to a gene: 17. The CDR3 DNA sequence: TGTGCCAGCAGGCGTGGCGGGAGTTCACCCAAGGGCGAGCAGTACTTC. It codes for CASRRGGSSPKGEQYF.

V usage is TRBV9 and J usage is TRBJ1-3, with D perhaps matching TRBD1 (6 bases). The V end lost 7 bases, the J end lost 0 bases, and 14 bases lay between the germline ends. Germline V gene lookup returns CDR1 SGDLS and CDR2 YYNGEE. CDR3 length: 15 residues. CDR3 in amino acids: CASAITGLSGNTIYF. CDR3 nucleotide sequence: TGTGCCAGCGCAATCACAGGGCTCTCTGGAAACACCATATATTTT.